This TCR beta chain was captured in a study of OX40 agonist ivuxolimab in advanced cancers. Background on the whole study: The costimulatory receptor OX40 (CD134) was targeted by ivuxolimab, a fully human IgG2 agonistic monoclonal antibody. Intravenous ivuxolimab was administered to patients every 2 weeks at six dose levels: 0.01, 0.1, 0.3, 1.5, 3 and 10 mg/kg. Of the roughly 50 dose-escalation patients, hepatocellular carcinoma was present in around 20, melanoma in around 15, renal cell carcinoma in 9 and head and neck cancer in 9. The dose-escalation cohort was roughly 80% male with a mean age of 60 years, ranging from roughly 23 to 80. Patients were allowed to have had prior anti-PD-1, anti-PD-L1 or anti-CTLA-4 therapy, and around 37% of the dose-escalation patients had previously received checkpoint inhibitors. Partial responses occurred in three dose-escalation patients: two with cutaneous melanoma and one with hepatocellular carcinoma. Peripheral TCRbeta sequencing aimed to test whether ivuxolimab altered TCR sequence diversity and caused clonal T-cell expansion. The paper describes the monotherapy dose-escalation part (N ≈ 51 patients) of the phase I trial of ivuxolimab.

Patients with autoimmune disease history or receiving systemic immunosuppression were excluded from the trial. In every dose cohort, peripheral blood was drawn for TCR sequencing at baseline, cycle 4 day 1, and cycle 7 day 1. The samples were drawn from a first-in-human, open-label, multicenter phase I dose-escalation trial of ivuxolimab. The trial enrolled adults with locally advanced or metastatic head and neck squamous cell, hepatocellular, melanoma or renal cell carcinoma. Before TCR sequencing, CD4+ T cells and CD8+ T cells were sorted from peripheral blood as separate populations. For sequencing of the TCRbeta CDR3 region, genomic DNA was extracted from the sorted cells. TCRbeta CDR3 regions were sequenced using the immunoSEQ Assay. Held by TCRdb, this immuneACCESS table contains in-frame sequences only and omits some clones. Under half of the omission traces to an unresolved V gene where checked; the cause of the rest is unknown. The sample includes approximately 84,000 clones, with 75% to 95% observed a single time. The top ten hold approximately 0.43% of the sample.

About this clone: Its antigen remains unidentified. No quality values exist for individual bases; no much larger clone is one base distant.

What the authors observed across the whole study: Partial responders in the 0.1-3.0 mg/kg groups had among the lowest normalized peripheral clonal expansion, especially among CD8+ T cells. Clonal expansion of both CD4+ and CD8+ blood T cells was observed from baseline to week 6 at doses 0.1 to 3.0 mg/kg. The antigen specificity of the clonally expanded peripheral T cells was not determined. Low levels of normalized T-cell clonal expansion were also shown by some nonresponding patients. On average, CD8+ T cells showed more expanded clones than CD4+ T cells after ivuxolimab.

The source was CD4+ or CD8+ T cells sorted from blood, collected in a trial of the OX40 agonist ivuxolimab. The receptor comes from an adult with an advanced solid tumor such as melanoma, head and neck, liver or kidney cancer.

The nucleotides are TGTGCCAGCAGCGCTGGGGACCACATGGGAAGCGAGCAGTACTTC. Its amino acids are CASSAGDHMGSEQYF. The chain is assembled from TRBV9 and TRBJ2-7, with the D segment possibly TRBD1 or TRBD2, each aligning over 5 bases. Based on the germline V gene, the CDR1 and CDR2 sequences are SGDLS and YYNGEE. V and J are truncated by 3 bases and 6 bases respectively, leaving an intervening sequence of 19 bases. Counted from cysteine to phenylalanine, this CDR3 has 15 amino acids. The CDR3 DNA has 45 bases and is translated from base 1.